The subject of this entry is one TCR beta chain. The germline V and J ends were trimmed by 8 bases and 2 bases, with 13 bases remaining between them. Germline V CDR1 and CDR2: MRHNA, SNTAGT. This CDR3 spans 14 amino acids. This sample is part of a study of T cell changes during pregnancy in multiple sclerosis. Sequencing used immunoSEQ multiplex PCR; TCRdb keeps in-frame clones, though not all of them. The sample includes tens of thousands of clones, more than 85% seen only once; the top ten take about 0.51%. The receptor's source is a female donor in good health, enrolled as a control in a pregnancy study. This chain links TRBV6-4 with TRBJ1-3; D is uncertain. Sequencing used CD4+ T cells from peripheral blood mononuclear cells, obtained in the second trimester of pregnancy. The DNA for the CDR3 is TGTGCCAGCCGCGGAGGAAGTACTGGAAACACCATATATTTT. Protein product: CASRGGSTGNTIYF.